Presented here are 10 T cell receptor beta chains from one specimen sequenced in a study of T cell repertoires in cytomegalovirus infection. Via MiXCR, TCRdb re-called the reads, giving one row per CDR3 protein. The data contain 310,000 or so distinct CDR3 sequences, under 20% of them singletons. Material: PBMCs. Receptors were obtained from a human donor in good health (CMV status not recorded). Some clones in this sample may be carry-over from other donors' samples.

Only a few counts were recorded for this clonotype. The genes are TRBV29-1 and TRBJ2-1; 13 bases map to TRBD2. The germline CDR1 and CDR2 sequences are SQVTM and ANQGSEA. The CDR3 spans 18 residues. The V and J ends lost 6 bases and 4 bases, in that order; junction bases with no gene match: 15. The CDR3, as DNA: TGCAGCGTAGCGGGGACTAGCGGGGTATTCCTGGATTACAATGAGCAGTTCTTC. Translated: CSVAGTSGVFLDYNEQFF.

This rearrangement joins TRBV20-1 to TRBJ1-6; maybe TRBD1 (5 bases). Germline CDR1 is DFQATT and CDR2 is SNEGSKA (reference sequence). Between the trimmed V and J ends, which lost 2 bases and 0 bases, there was a span of 11 bases. The CDR3 contains 16 residues. For the CDR3, the DNA is TGCAGTGCTAGACGCCGGGGGTACTCCTATAATTCACCCCTCCACTTT. Protein sequence: CSARRRGYSYNSPLHF.

As concerns this clonotype: Germline is not matched at one junction end, which may reflect a read error. The chain is built from TRBV11-2 and TRBJ2-5, with 7 bases identical to TRBD2. CDR3 length: 14 residues. Germline-derived CDR1 and CDR2 are SGHAT and FQNNGV. The DNA for the CDR3 is TGTGCCAGCAGCCCCAGACTAGCTCAAGAGACCCAGTGCTTC. The encoded protein is CASSPRLAQETQCF.

This clonotype was seen a handful of times. J is TRBJ2-3 and V is TRBV4-1, with TRBD1 as a possible D gene (6 bases). Germline-derived CDR1 and CDR2 are MGHRA and YSYEKL. CDR3 length: 18 amino acids. The V gene lost 1 base and the J gene lost 1 base, with 18 bases spanning the gap. The chain's CDR3 is CASSQGVRGDRGTDTQYF. CDR3 DNA sequence: TGCGCCAGCAGCCAAGGCGTCAGGGGCGATCGTGGCACAGATACGCAGTATTTT.

This chain connects TRBV12-3 or TRBV12-4 to TRBJ2-5, with D perhaps being TRBD1 or TRBD2 (6 bases each). There are 14 residues in the CDR3. Trimming took off 5 bases at V and 5 bases at J, with 15 bases between the two ends. CDR3 loop: CASSPNQGRETQYF. CDR3 DNA: TGTGCCAGCAGTCCCAATCAGGGGAGGGAGACCCAGTACTTC.

This clonotype was counted at least ten times. The gene calls are TRBV11-1 and TRBJ2-5, with D unclear. CDR1 and CDR2 from the germline V gene are SGHAT and FQDESV (reference sequence). Between the trimmed V and J ends, which lost 1 base and 5 bases, there was a span of 11 bases. The CDR3 sequence is 14 residues long. This CDR3 reads CASSLGHEVETQYF. In DNA form, the CDR3 reads TGTGCCAGCAGCTTAGGCCACGAGGTGGAGACCCAGTACTTC.

V gene TRBV4-2 combines with J gene TRBJ2-5; maybe TRBD2 (5 bases). The CDR3 is 14 amino acids. Germline CDR1 and CDR2: LGHNA and YNFKEQ. Deletions cut 1 base from V and 3 bases from J, with 9 bases between. The CDR3 DNA is TGTGCCAGCAGCCAAGGGACTTTAAAAGAGACCCAGTACTTC. This translates into CASSQGTLKETQYF.

The chain has TRBV24-1 and TRBJ2-7, with 9 bases identical to TRBD1. The germline gives CDR1 KGHDR, CDR2 SFDVKD. CDR3 length: 14 amino acids. After removal of 11 bases from V and 2 bases from J, the junction contained 9 bases not matched to a gene. CDR3 in DNA: TGTGCCATCGACAGGGGGACATTCGCCTACGAGCAGTACTTC. The encoded protein is CAIDRGTFAYEQYF.

There are many counts of this clonotype. This chain joins TRBV6-1 and TRBJ1-1, with no clear D. CDR3 size: 12 residues. The V and J ends lost 8 bases and 0 bases respectively, with 7 bases between them. CDR1 is MNHNS, CDR2 SASEGT, per germline. The CDR3 DNA follows: TGTGCCAGCTACAGATTGAACACTGAAGCTTTCTTT. Translated, it gives CASYRLNTEAFF.

The chain links TRBV2 to TRBJ1-6; 8 positions match TRBD1. The V gene end was trimmed by 4 bases and the J gene end by 5 bases; junction bases not matched to a gene: 4. The CDR3 sequence is 15 residues long. Germline CDR1 SNHLY, CDR2 FYNNEI. DNA for the CDR3: TGTGCCAGCAGTGGTCAGGGGGCCAATAATTCACCCCTCCACTTT. Protein product: CASSGQGANNSPLHF.